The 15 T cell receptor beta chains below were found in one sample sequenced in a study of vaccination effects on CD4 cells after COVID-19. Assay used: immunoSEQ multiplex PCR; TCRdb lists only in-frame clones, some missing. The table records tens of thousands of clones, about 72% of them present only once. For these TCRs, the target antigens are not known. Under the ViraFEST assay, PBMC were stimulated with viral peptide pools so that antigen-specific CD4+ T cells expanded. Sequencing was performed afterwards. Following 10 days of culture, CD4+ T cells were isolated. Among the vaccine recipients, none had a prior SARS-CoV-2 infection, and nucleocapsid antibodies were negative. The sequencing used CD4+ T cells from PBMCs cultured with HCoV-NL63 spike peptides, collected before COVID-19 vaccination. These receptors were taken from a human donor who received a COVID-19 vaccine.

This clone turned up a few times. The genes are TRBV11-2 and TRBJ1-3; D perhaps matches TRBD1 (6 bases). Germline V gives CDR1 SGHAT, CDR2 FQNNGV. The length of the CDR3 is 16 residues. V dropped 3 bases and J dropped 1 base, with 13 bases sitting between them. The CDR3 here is CASSFPGERSGNTIYF. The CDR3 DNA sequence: TGTGCCAGCAGCTTTCCAGGGGAACGGTCTGGAAACACCATATATTTT.

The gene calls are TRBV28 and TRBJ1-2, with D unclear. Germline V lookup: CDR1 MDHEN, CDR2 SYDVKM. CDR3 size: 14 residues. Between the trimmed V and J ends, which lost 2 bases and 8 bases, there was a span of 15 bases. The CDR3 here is CASSLAPVSWGYTF. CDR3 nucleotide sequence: TGTGCCAGCAGTTTAGCCCCAGTAAGCTGGGGCTACACCTTC.

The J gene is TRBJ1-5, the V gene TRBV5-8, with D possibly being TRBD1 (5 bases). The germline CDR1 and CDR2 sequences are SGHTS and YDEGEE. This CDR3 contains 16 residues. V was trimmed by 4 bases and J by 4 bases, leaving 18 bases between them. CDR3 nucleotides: TGTGCCAGCAGCCCCCGAACCCGGGGGGGAAATCAGCCCCAGCATTTT. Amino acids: CASSPRTRGGNQPQHF.

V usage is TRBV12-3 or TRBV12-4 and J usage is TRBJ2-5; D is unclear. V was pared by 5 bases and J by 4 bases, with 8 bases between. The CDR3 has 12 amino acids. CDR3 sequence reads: CASSPGSETQYF. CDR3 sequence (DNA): TGTGCCAGCAGTCCCGGTTCAGAGACCCAGTACTTC.

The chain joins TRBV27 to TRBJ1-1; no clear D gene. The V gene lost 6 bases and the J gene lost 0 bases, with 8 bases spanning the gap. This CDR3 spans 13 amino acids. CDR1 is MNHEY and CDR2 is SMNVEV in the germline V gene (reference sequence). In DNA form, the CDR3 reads TGTGCCAGCAGGACCACATTGAACACTGAAGCTTTCTTT. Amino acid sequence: CASRTTLNTEAFF.

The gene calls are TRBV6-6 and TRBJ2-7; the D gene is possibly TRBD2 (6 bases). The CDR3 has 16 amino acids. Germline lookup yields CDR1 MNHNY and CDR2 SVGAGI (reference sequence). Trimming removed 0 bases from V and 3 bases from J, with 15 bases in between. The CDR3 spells CASSYSSSSGGYEQYV. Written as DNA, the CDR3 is TGTGCCAGCAGTTACTCGAGTAGTAGCGGAGGCTACGAGCAGTACGTC.

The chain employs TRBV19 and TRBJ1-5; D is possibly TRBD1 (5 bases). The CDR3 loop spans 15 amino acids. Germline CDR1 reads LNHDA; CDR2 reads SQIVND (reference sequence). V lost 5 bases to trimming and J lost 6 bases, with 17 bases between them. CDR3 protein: CASSPWTRGGQPQHF. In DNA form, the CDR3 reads TGTGCCAGTAGTCCCTGGACACGAGGAGGTCAGCCCCAGCATTTT.

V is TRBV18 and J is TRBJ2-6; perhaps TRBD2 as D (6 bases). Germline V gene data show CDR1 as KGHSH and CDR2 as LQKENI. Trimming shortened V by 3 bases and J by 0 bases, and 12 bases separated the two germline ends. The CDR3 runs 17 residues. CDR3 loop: CASSPMLGGSGANVLTF. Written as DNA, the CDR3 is TGTGCCAGCTCACCCATGCTGGGGGGCTCTGGGGCCAACGTCCTGACTTTC.

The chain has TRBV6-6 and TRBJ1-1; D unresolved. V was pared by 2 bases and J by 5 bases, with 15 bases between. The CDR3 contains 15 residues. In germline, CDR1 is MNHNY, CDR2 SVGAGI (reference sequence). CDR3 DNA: TGTGCCAGCAGTTACCGACGCGGGTTTGATACTGAAGCTTTCTTT. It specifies CASSYRRGFDTEAFF.

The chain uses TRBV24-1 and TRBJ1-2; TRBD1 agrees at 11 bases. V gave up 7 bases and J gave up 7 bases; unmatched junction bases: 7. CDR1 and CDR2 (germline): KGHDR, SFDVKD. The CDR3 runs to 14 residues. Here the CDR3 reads CATSPGQGVSGYTF. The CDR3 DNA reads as TGTGCCACCAGCCCGGGACAGGGGGTATCTGGCTACACCTTC.

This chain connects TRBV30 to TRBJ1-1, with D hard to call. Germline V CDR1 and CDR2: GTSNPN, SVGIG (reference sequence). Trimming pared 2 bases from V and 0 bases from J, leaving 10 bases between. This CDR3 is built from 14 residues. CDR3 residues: CAWSPPAVNTEAFF. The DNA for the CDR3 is TGTGCCTGGAGTCCCCCGGCAGTGAACACTGAAGCTTTCTTT.

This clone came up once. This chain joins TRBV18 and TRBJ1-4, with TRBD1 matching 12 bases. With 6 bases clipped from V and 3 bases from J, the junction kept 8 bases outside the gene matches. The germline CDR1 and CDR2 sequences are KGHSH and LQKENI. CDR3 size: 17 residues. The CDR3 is CASSPGQGASANEKLFF. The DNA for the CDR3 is TGTGCCAGCTCGCCGGGACAGGGGGCGTCAGCTAATGAAAAACTGTTTTTT. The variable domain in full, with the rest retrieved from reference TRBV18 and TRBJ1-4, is NAGVMQNPRHLVRRRGQEARLRCSPMKGHSHVYWYRQLPEEGLKFMVYLQKENIIDESGMPKERFSAEFPKEGPSILRIQQVVRGDSAAYFCASSPGQGASANEKLFFGSGTQLSVL.

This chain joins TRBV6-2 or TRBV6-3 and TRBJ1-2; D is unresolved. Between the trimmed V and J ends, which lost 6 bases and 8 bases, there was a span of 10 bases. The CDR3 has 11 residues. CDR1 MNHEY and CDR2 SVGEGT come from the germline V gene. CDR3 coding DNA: TGTGCCAGCAGCCCCAGAGGAGGCTACACCTTC. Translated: CASSPRGGYTF.

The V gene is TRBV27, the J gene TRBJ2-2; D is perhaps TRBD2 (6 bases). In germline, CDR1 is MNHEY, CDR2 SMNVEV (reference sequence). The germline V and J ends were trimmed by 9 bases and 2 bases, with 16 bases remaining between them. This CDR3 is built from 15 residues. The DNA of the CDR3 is TGTGCCAGTAGGTCGTGGGGGGTCAACACCGGGGAGCTGTTTTTT. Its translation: CASRSWGVNTGELFF.

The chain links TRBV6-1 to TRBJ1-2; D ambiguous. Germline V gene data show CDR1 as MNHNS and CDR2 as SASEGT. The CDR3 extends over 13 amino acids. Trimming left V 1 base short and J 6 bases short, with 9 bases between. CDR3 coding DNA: TGTGCCAGCAGTGAAGTGGCAGGCGATGGCTACACCTTC. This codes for CASSEVAGDGYTF.